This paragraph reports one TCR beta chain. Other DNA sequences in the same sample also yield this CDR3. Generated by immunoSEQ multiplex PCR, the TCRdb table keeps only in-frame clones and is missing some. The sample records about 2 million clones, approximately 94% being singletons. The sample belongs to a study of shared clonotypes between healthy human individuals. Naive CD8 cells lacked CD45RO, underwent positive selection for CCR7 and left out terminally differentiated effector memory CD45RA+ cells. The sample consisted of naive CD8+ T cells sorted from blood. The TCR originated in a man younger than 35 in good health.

CDR3 sequence (DNA): TGTGCCAGCAGTTTGGGATTCTCCTACGAGCAGTACTTC. Translated: CASSLGFSYEQYF. The chain is built from TRBV27 and TRBJ2-7; D is unresolved. The CDR3 extends over 13 amino acids. Deletions cut 3 bases from V and 0 bases from J, with 6 bases between. Germline CDR1 and CDR2: MNHEY and SMNVEV (reference sequence).